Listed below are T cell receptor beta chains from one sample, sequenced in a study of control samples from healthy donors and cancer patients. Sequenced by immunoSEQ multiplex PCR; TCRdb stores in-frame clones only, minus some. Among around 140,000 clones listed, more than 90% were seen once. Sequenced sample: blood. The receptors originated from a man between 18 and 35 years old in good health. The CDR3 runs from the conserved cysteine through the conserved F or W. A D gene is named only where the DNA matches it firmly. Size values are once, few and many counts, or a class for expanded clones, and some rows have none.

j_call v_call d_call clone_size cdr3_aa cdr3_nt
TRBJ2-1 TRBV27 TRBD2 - CASSLSGGSSYNEQFF TGTGCCAGCAGTTTATCCGGGGGGAGCTCCTACAATGAGCAGTTCTTC
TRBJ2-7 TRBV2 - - CASSSDSRAEQYF TGTGCCAGCAGTTCGGACAGCCGCGCCGAGCAGTACTTC
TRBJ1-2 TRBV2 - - CASTDGGSANYGYTF TGTGCCAGCACCGACGGGGGGTCGGCTAACTATGGCTACACCTTC
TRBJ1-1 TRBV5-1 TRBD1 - CASSSGQGHTEAFF TGCGCCAGCAGCTCCGGACAGGGGCACACTGAAGCTTTCTTT
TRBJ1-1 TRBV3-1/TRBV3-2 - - CASSQGLDTEAFF TGTGCCAGCAGCCAGGGTTTGGACACTGAAGCTTTCTTT
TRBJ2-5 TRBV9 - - CASSPRPTQGLGETQYF TGTGCCAGCAGCCCCCGCCCCACACAGGGTCTAGGAGAGACCCAGTACTTC
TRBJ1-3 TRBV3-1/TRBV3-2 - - CASSPFFFPSSGNTIYF TGTGCCAGCAGCCCGTTCTTCTTTCCTAGCTCTGGAAACACCATATATTTT
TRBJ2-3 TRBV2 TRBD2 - CASSELQGGGTDTQYF TGTGCCAGCAGTGAATTGCAGGGCGGGGGGACAGATACGCAGTATTTT
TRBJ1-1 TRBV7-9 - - CASSLTGTEAFF TGTGCCAGCAGCCTTACAGGGACTGAAGCTTTCTTT
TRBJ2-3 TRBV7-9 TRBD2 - CASSFKNSGGEEADTQYF TGTGCCAGCAGCTTCAAAAATAGCGGGGGTGAGGAGGCAGATACGCAGTATTTT
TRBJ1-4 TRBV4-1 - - CASSQEARRGAEGLGKLFF TGCGCCAGCAGCCAAGAGGCCAGGCGAGGGGCCGAGGGTCTTGGAAAACTGTTTTTT
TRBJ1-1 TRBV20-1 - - CSARGGTEAFF TGCAGTGCCCGTGGAGGCACTGAAGCTTTCTTT
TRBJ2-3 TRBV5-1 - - CASSFDWINEVYTDTQYF TGCGCCAGCAGCTTTGACTGGATTAACGAGGTATACACAGATACGCAGTATTTT
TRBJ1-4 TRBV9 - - CASSVGPSTNEKLFF TGTGCCAGCAGCGTAGGGCCCTCAACTAATGAAAAACTGTTTTTT
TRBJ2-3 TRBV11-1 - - CASSLSVTGFPDTQYF TGTGCCAGCAGCTTAAGCGTCACAGGGTTCCCAGATACGCAGTATTTT
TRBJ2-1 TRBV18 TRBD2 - CASSPPGRSGGAYEQFF TGTGCCAGCTCACCACCCGGTCGAAGCGGGGGGGCCTATGAGCAGTTCTTC
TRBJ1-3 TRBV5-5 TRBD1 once CASSPSDRGLYGNTIYF TGTGCCAGCAGTCCAAGTGACAGGGGATTATATGGAAACACCATATATTTT
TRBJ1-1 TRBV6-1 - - CASSEIAGLDTEAFF TGTGCCAGCAGTGAAATCGCGGGATTGGACACTGAAGCTTTCTTT
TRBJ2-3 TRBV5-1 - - CASSPVSTDTQYF TGCGCCAGCAGCCCTGTTAGCACAGATACGCAGTATTTT
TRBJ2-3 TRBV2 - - CASSGGTQNTDTQYF TGTGCCAGCAGTGGCGGGACACAAAACACAGATACGCAGTATTTT
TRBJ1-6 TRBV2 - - CASRVRVTGNSPLHF TGTGCCTCTCGGGTTCGGGTAACGGGCAATTCACCCCTCCACTTT
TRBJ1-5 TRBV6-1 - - CASSESDANQPQHF TGTGCCAGCAGTGAATCGGACGCCAATCAGCCCCAGCATTTT
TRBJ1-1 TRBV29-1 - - CSVGSGAEAFF TGCAGCGTTGGGTCTGGGGCTGAAGCTTTCTTT
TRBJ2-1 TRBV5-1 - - CASSYQGSGNEQFF TGCGCCAGCAGCTATCAGGGGTCAGGGAATGAGCAGTTCTTC
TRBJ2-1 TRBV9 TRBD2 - CASSVESGGWNEQFF TGTGCCAGCAGCGTAGAGAGCGGGGGGTGGAATGAGCAGTTCTTC
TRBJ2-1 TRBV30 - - CAWSVLGEQFF TGTGCCTGGAGTGTGTTGGGTGAGCAGTTCTTC
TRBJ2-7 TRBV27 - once CASRGLRRGYEQYF TGTGCCAGCAGGGGTTTGAGGCGGGGCTACGAGCAGTACTTC
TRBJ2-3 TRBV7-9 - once CASSPRRDTQYF TGTGCCAGCAGCCCCAGACGAGATACGCAGTATTTT
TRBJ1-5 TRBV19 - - CASSIAGNQPQHF TGTGCCAGTAGTATAGCCGGGAATCAGCCCCAGCATTTT
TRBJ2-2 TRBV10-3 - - CAITLGPNTGELFF TGTGCCATCACCCTAGGCCCGAACACCGGGGAGCTGTTTTTT
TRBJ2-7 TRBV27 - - CASSSGSWNEQYF TGTGCCAGCAGTTCTGGCAGTTGGAACGAGCAGTACTTC
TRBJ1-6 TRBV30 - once CAWGINNSPLHF TGTGCCTGGGGAATTAATAATTCACCCCTCCACTTT
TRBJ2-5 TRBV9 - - CASSVTTKETQYF TGTGCCAGCAGCGTGACTACAAAAGAGACCCAGTACTTC
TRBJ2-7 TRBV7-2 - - CASSLVRTESYEQYF TGTGCCAGCAGCTTAGTTAGGACAGAATCCTACGAGCAGTACTTC
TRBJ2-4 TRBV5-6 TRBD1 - CASSPGTGTNIQYF TGTGCCAGCAGCCCGGGGACAGGGACTAACATTCAGTACTTC
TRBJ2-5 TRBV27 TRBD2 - CASSLSGSVAGGPETQYF TGTGCCAGCAGTTTATCGGGCTCCGTGGCGGGGGGGCCAGAGACCCAGTACTTC
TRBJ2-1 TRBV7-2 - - CASTLGGTVGNEQFF TGTGCCAGCACCTTAGGGGGTACTGTGGGGAATGAGCAGTTCTTC
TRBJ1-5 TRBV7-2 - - CASSRGGNQPQHF TGTGCCAGCAGCCGCGGCGGCAATCAGCCCCAGCATTTT
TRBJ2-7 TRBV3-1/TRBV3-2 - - CASSQDIGGEQYF TGTGCCAGCAGCCAAGATATAGGGGGAGAGCAGTACTTC
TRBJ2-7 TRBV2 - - CASSETFARLGSYEQYF TGTGCCAGCAGTGAAACTTTTGCCAGGTTAGGATCCTACGAGCAGTACTTC
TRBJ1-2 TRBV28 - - CASRKTLLGDNYGYTF TGTGCCAGCAGAAAAACTTTGTTAGGGGATAACTATGGCTACACCTTC
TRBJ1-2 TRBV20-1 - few CSASIQGGANYGYTF TGCAGTGCTAGTATCCAGGGTGGAGCTAACTATGGCTACACCTTC
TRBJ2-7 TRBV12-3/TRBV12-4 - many CASSLGAEQYF TGTGCCAGCAGTTTAGGGGCCGAGCAGTACTTC
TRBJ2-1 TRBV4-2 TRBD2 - CASSQAGGIYNEQFF TGTGCCAGCAGCCAAGCGGGGGGGATCTACAATGAGCAGTTCTTC
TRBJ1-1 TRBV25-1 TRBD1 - CASCPGQGVEAFF TGTGCCAGCTGTCCGGGACAGGGGGTGGAAGCTTTCTTT
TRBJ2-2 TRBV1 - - CTSSFARDTFTGELFF TGCACCAGCAGTTTTGCCCGGGACACTTTCACCGGGGAGCTGTTTTTT
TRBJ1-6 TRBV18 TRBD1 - CASSPGQVINSPLHF TGTGCCAGCTCTCCCGGACAGGTTATTAATTCACCCCTCCACTTT
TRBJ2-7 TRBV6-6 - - CASSSRQGDSYEQYF TGTGCCAGCAGTTCGCGCCAGGGAGATTCCTACGAGCAGTACTTC
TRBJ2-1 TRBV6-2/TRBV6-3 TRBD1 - CASSYDRTGDNEQFF TGTGCCAGCAGTTACGACCGGACAGGAGACAATGAGCAGTTCTTC
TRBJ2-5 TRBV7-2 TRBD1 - CASSFQATGTETQYF TGTGCCAGCAGCTTTCAAGCGACAGGGACAGAGACCCAGTACTTC
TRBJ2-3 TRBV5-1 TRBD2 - CASSMGLAYADTQYF TGCGCCAGCAGCATGGGACTAGCTTATGCAGATACGCAGTATTTT
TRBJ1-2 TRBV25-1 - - CASSMGVWPRGGYTF TGTGCCAGCAGTATGGGGGTTTGGCCGCGGGGTGGCTACACCTTC
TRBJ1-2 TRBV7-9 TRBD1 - CASSLGTGGSYGYTF TGTGCCAGCAGCTTAGGGACAGGGGGCTCCTATGGCTACACCTTC
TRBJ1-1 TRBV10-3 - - CAISESQMNTEAFF TGTGCCATCAGTGAGAGTCAGATGAACACTGAAGCTTTCTTT
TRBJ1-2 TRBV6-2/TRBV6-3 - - CASSQEARGYTF TGTGCCAGCAGCCAGGAGGCACGGGGCTACACCTTC
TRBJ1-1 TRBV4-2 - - CASSQDRGVAEAFF TGTGCCAGCAGCCAAGATAGAGGGGTCGCTGAAGCTTTCTTT
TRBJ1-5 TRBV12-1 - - CASSRKSGQPQHF TGTGCCAGCAGCCGTAAGTCGGGGCAGCCCCAGCATTTT